This T cell receptor (beta chain) is drawn from a study of post-analysis software for immune sequencing data (dated by TCRdb to the mid-2010s). At the level of the whole study: Recorded disease courses included relapsing-remitting, secondary progressive and progressive-relapsing multiple sclerosis, with some patients lacking subtype annotation. A subset of samples was prepared in parallel using single-end sample barcoding, then pooled and co-amplified after Illumina adapter ligation. Patient repertoires were compared against roughly 12 previously published healthy control repertoires from donors aged about 6 to 27 years.

To demonstrate the VDJtools post-analysis software, TCR beta repertoires were profiled from the peripheral blood of more than ten young patients with multiple sclerosis. The patients with multiple sclerosis were children and adolescents between roughly 6 and 17 years of age. The protocol used for the library was PCR. For sequencing, an Illumina HiSeq 2500 was employed. Unique molecular identifiers were incorporated into TCR beta cDNA libraries to reduce PCR and sequencing biases. Some 500,000 cDNA molecules were obtained per 1 to 10 million input T cells, so each molecule approximated one T cell. The patient libraries were prepared and sequenced with the same protocol used for the earlier healthy control dataset. Within a given batch, samples were prepared together, multiplexed and sequenced on the same HiSeq lane. From the authors' description of their analysis: MIGEC handled the raw barcoded reads, throwing out single-read molecular identifier groups before consensus assembly and CDR3 extraction. Clonotype tables were post-analysed with VDJtools, normalizing diversity by down-sampling all datasets to the smallest sample size. Repertoire overlap clustering matched CDR3 amino acid but not nucleotide sequences to correct batch-related cross-sample contamination. In-frame beta chains were kept once TCRdb had trimmed the public reads at Q25 with fastp and called clones with MiXCR. Rows are unified per CDR3 protein, each entry keeping the most common DNA and genes. The V and J calls and clone size come from TCRdb's table, not from the authors' own analysis. Present in this sample are around 440,000 distinct CDR3 sequences, 45% of which were seen just once. The top ten clonotypes cover around 10% of the sample.

Results and caveats for the whole study, not just this receptor: Significantly higher frequencies in patients than in controls were found for five or six TRBV segments, including TRBV5-6, TRBV5-1 and TRBV20-1. The control group was slightly older than the multiple sclerosis patient group. Direct clustering with F measure revealed strong co-clustering of samples prepared in the same batch, which led to a batch-effect correction. Multiple sclerosis patients had significantly lower normalized Chao1 diversity than controls, a result that suggests substantial peripheral T-cell clonal expansion.

CDR1 and CDR2 are read off the germline V gene as MDHEN and SYDVKM. Trimming at the junction amounts to 2 bases on V and 1 base on J, and the germline ends lie 12 bases apart. The CDR3, from cysteine to phenylalanine, totals 15 residues. Only the CDR3 DNA stays, 45 bases, in frame from base 1. Concerning this clonotype: Its cognate antigen has yet to be identified. Per-base qualities were not stored, and no clone one base away is much larger.

The rearrangement combines TRBV28 with TRBJ2-7, with the identity of the D gene unclear. Specimen: blood. The origin of this receptor is a girl aged 5 to 17 with multiple sclerosis. The CDR3 region: CASSLVSSASYEQYF. The DNA sequence is TGTGCCAGCAGTTTAGTTTCCAGCGCTTCCTACGAGCAGTACTTC.